These 8 T cell receptor beta chains share one sample of origin, sequenced in a study of blood T cell repertoires in COVID-19. Clones were read by immunoSEQ multiplex PCR, and TCRdb kept only the in-frame ones, dropping some. The table shows roughly 6,100 clones, with under 95% occurring only once. The specimen was peripheral blood. The receptors stem from a human donor in a cohort sampled during active COVID-19.

V usage is TRBV19 and J usage is TRBJ2-3, with D possibly matching TRBD1 (6 bases). Per germline, CDR1 LNHDA and CDR2 SQIVND (reference sequence). V lost 9 bases, J lost 2 bases, and 15 bases lay in between. The CDR3 is 14 amino acids. Here the CDR3 DNA reads TGTGCCAGCTCCACAGGGACCTACACAGATACGCAGTATTTT. Translation gives CASSTGTYTDTQYF.

This clone was detected once. The chain carries TRBV18 and TRBJ2-3; 7 positions agree with TRBD1. The trim removed 5 bases at V and 3 bases at J, leaving 8 bases unmatched. The CDR3 covers 15 residues. In germline, CDR1 is KGHSH, CDR2 LQKENI. CDR3 coding DNA: TGTGCCAGCTCATGGGGCAGGGGGAAGACAGATACGCAGTATTTT. Translation gives CASSWGRGKTDTQYF.

The CDR3: CASSPRDRGSWDEQFF. CDR3 in DNA: TGTGCCAGCTCACCGCGGGACAGGGGGAGTTGGGATGAGCAGTTCTTC. The V call is TRBV18, the J call TRBJ2-1; 11 bases align to TRBD1. This CDR3 has 16 amino acids. The junction had 9 bases not matched to a gene; V was cut back by 3 bases and J by 8 bases. Germline V lookup: CDR1 KGHSH, CDR2 LQKENI.

This clone was counted a single time. The V and J genes are TRBV19 and TRBJ2-1, with TRBD1 matching 10 bases. The CDR3 extends over 16 amino acids. Germline CDR1 is LNHDA and CDR2 is SQIVND (reference sequence). J gave up 9 bases and V 3 bases, and 11 bases lay outside the gene matches. This CDR3 reads CASSMIPGQGWTEQFF. The CDR3 DNA reads TGTGCCAGTAGTATGATTCCGGGACAGGGGTGGACTGAGCAGTTCTTC. Looking up the rest from reference TRBV19 and TRBJ2-1 gives the full variable domain: DGGITQSPKYLFRKEGQNVTLSCEQNLNHDAMYWYRQDPGQGLRLIYYSQIVNDFQKGDIAEGYSVSREKKESFPLTVTSAQKNPTAFYLCASSMIPGQGWTEQFFGPGTRLTVL.

The CDR3 loop is CASSYGTSGTDNEQFF. DNA of the CDR3: TGTGCCAGTTCATACGGGACTAGCGGGACCGACAATGAGCAGTTCTTC. V and J are TRBV19 and TRBJ2-1; TRBD2 matches at 13 bases. V lost 8 bases, J lost 5 bases, and 9 bases stayed unmatched. This CDR3 comprises 16 residues. Germline CDR1 LNHDA, CDR2 SQIVND (reference sequence).

This chain joins TRBV12-3 or TRBV12-4 and TRBJ1-3; D not resolved. Trimming cost V 2 bases and J 6 bases, with 8 bases left between them. The CDR3 loop spans 13 amino acids. The CDR3 here is CASSLPPVNTIYF. CDR3 DNA: TGTGCCAGCAGTTTACCCCCAGTAAACACCATATATTTT.

V is TRBV6-5 and J is TRBJ1-6, with D possibly matching TRBD1 (6 bases). Germline V CDR1 and CDR2: MNHEY, SVGAGI. This CDR3 has 14 residues. Trimming left V 7 bases short and J 7 bases short, with 14 bases between. The CDR3 DNA reads as TGTGCCAGCACTTTTCGGGGGGCGAATTCACCCCTCCACTTT. Translation: CASTFRGANSPLHF.

This sequence joins TRBV15 and TRBJ2-3; the match to TRBD2 covers 12 bases. There are 15 residues in the CDR3. CDR1 is LNHNV and CDR2 is YYDKDF in the germline V gene (reference sequence). V lost 7 bases and J lost 5; bases outside the gene matches: 7. This chain's CDR3 is CATKGRGLAGDTQYF. The CDR3 nucleotides read TGTGCCACCAAAGGGCGGGGACTAGCGGGAGATACGCAGTATTTT.